The T cell receptor (beta chain) under discussion was sequenced for a study of read filtering for tumor transcriptome and immune sequencing. There are many counts of this clonotype. This library used roughly 0.4 ug RNA and molecular barcoded adaptors spanning alpha/delta and beta/gamma chains. One entry per CDR3 protein results from TCRdb running MiXCR on the reads. The data hold under 80,000 distinct CDR3 sequences, with approximately 19% observed a single time. Bone marrow was sampled from every patient at the time of active disease. The CDR3 sequence is 13 residues long. CDR1 and CDR2 from the germline V gene are DFQATT and SNEGSKA (reference sequence).

Sequencing was carried out using a population of CD138-negative cells sorted from bone marrow. The receptor comes from a donor at least 40 years old with multiple myeloma. V and J are TRBV20-1 and TRBJ2-1; 12 nucleotides agree with TRBD2. CDR3 residues: CSIRLAGDNEQFF. The DNA for the CDR3 is TGCAGCATAAGACTAGCGGGAGACAATGAGCAGTTCTTC.